This TCR beta chain was profiled in a study of Tregs in tolerant kidney transplant recipients. Findings and caveats of the study: In tolerant patients, donor-specific Tregs outgrew total Tregs, suggesting antigen-driven expansion. Expanding Tregs on activated donor B cells appeared to best identify donor-specific TCRbeta clones.

Comments on this clone: Its specificity is not known.

The data were produced by immunoSEQ multiplex PCR, yet TCRdb's version contains in-frame clones alone and is incomplete. The sample totals 25,000 to 40,000 clones; its top ten clones hold approximately 1.7%. Recipients received nonmyeloablative bone marrow transplants from related graft donors, with transient mixed chimerism. Unstimulated regulatory T cells (CD4+CD25+CD127-), CD4+CD25- non-regulatory cells, CD4 and CD8 cells were FACS-sorted from thawed PBMCs. The specimen comprised CD4+ T cells from blood (PBMCs), sampled 24 months after the transplant. The sequence derives from a human patient who received a combined kidney and bone marrow transplant. The graft donor may have contributed some T cells.

The covered CDR3 bases are TGTGCCAGCAGCTTAGGTCTACTCACTGAA. Its translation is CASSLGLLTE. The entire CDR3 protein is CASSLGLLTEAFF. The chain has TRBV11-2 and TRBJ1-1, with D hard to call. The read finishes 3 residues shy of the CDR3 end, and the germline J gene is used to complete it. V lost 1 base and J 4 bases, leaving 7 bases between the germline ends. The CDR3 length is 13 residues. Germline V gene sequence: CDR1 SGHAT, CDR2 FQNNGV.